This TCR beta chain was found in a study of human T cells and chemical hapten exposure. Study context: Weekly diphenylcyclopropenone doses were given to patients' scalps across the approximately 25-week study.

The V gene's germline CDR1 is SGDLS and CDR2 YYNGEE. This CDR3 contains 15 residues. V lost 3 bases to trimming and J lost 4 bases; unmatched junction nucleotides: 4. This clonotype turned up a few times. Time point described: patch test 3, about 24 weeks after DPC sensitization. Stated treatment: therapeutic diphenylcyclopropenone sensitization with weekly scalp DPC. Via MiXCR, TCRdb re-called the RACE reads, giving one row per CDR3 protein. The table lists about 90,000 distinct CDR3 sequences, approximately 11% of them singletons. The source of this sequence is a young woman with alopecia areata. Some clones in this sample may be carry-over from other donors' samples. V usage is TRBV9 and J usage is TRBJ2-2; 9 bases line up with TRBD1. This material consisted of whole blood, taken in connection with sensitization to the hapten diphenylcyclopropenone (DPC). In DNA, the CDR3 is TGTGCCAGCAGCGCCGGGGACAGGGTCACCGGGGAGCTGTTTTTT. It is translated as CASSAGDRVTGELFF.